A single sample gave rise to the 11 T cell receptor beta chains below, sequenced in a study of T cell responses to AZD1222 COVID-19 vaccine. The method was immunoSEQ multiplex PCR; TCRdb's version includes in-frame clones alone and lacks a portion of them. Altogether 80,000 to 100,000 clones are present, approximately 88% being singletons, with the ten largest covering 5%. The starting material was peripheral blood, obtained 28 days after the second AZD1222 dose. All receptors come from an adult who received the AZD1222 COVID-19 vaccine.

The chain employs TRBV5-5 and TRBJ2-1; D not resolved. The CDR3 has 14 residues. Germline-derived CDR1 and CDR2 are SGHKS and YYEKEE (reference sequence). V lost 0 bases and J lost 3, with 7 bases in between. CDR3 loop: CASSLGRVYNEQFF. The CDR3 coding sequence is TGTGCCAGCAGCTTGGGTCGGGTCTACAATGAGCAGTTCTTC.

This sequence joins TRBV23-1 and TRBJ1-5, with D possibly matching TRBD1 (5 bases). TRBV23-1 falls under the ORF class, with uncertain function. This CDR3 comprises 12 residues. The V and J ends lost 7 bases and 5 bases respectively, with 9 bases between them. CDR3 sequence reads: CASKGADQPQHF. The CDR3 nucleotides are TGCGCCAGCAAAGGGGCGGATCAGCCCCAGCATTTT.

The V and J genes are TRBV30 and TRBJ2-3; TRBD2 matches 10 bases. The CDR3 extends over 16 amino acids. Germline assignment: CDR1 GTSNPN and CDR2 SVGIG (reference sequence). J lost 2 bases, V lost 2 bases, and 7 bases had no gene match. The CDR3 DNA reads TGTGCCTGGAGTCCCCTAGCGGGGGCCTTCACAGATACGCAGTATTTT. Translating it yields CAWSPLAGAFTDTQYF. Full variable domain (rest looked up from reference TRBV30 and TRBJ2-3): SQTIHQWPATLVQPVGSPLSLECTVEGTSNPNLYWYRQAAGRGLQLLFYSVGIGQISSEVPQNLSASRPQDRQFILSSKKLLLSDSGFYLCAWSPLAGAFTDTQYFGPGTRLTVL.

The rearrangement links TRBV5-5 to TRBJ1-1; D possibly corresponds to TRBD1 (6 bases). Trimming left V 4 bases short and J 0 bases short, with 10 bases between. The CDR3 contains 14 residues. From germline, CDR1 is SGHKS and CDR2 YYEKEE (reference sequence). The CDR3 DNA sequence: TGTGCCAGCAGCGATGGACAGATGAACACTGAAGCTTTCTTT. Encoded protein: CASSDGQMNTEAFF.

V is TRBV18 and J is TRBJ2-1, with TRBD2 identical over 9 bases. Germline CDR1 and CDR2: KGHSH and LQKENI. After removal of 2 bases from V and 9 bases from J, the junction contained 11 bases not matched to a gene. The CDR3 has 16 residues. The DNA for the CDR3 is TGTGCCAGCTCACCATCTGTCGGCGGGGGGGCGAGTGAGCAGTTCTTC. This gives the protein CASSPSVGGGASEQFF. The complete variable domain, with remaining parts taken from reference TRBV18 and TRBJ2-1, reads NAGVMQNPRHLVRRRGQEARLRCSPMKGHSHVYWYRQLPEEGLKFMVYLQKENIIDESGMPKERFSAEFPKEGPSILRIQQVVRGDSAAYFCASSPSVGGGASEQFFGPGTRLTVL.

The CDR3 protein is CASSRRRGQETQYF. The CDR3 DNA reads TGTGCCAGTAGTAGAAGGAGGGGCCAAGAGACCCAGTACTTC. The chain is built from TRBV19 and TRBJ2-5, with TRBD2 as a possible D gene (6 bases). This CDR3 is 14 amino acids long. Germline-derived CDR1 and CDR2 are LNHDA and SQIVND (reference sequence). V was shortened by 4 bases and J by 1 base, with 10 bases between the two germline ends.

This clone is a singleton in its sample. The chain has TRBV3-1 (or the pseudogene TRBV3-2) and TRBJ1-6; the D is unclear. The CDR3 has 16 residues. The V end was cut by 1 base, the J end by 7 bases, with 14 bases between. The V gene's germline CDR1 is LGHDT and CDR2 YNNKEL (reference sequence). CDR3 sequence: CASSQGPLWQNSPLHF. CDR3 nucleotides: TGTGCCAGCAGCCAAGGCCCACTATGGCAGAATTCACCCCTCCACTTT.

Turning to this clone: Other DNA sequences in the sample encode the same CDR3. The chain links TRBV18 to TRBJ1-1; the D gene is possibly TRBD1 (6 bases). The CDR3 extends over 13 amino acids. CDR1 and CDR2 from the germline V gene are KGHSH and LQKENI. Trimming removed 0 bases from V and 4 bases from J, with 6 bases in between. CDR3 sequence: CASSPPGGTEAFF. The CDR3 DNA sequence: TGTGCCAGCTCACCACCAGGGGGCACTGAAGCTTTCTTT.

The chain employs TRBV18 and TRBJ1-1; D may be TRBD1 (5 bases). The CDR3 has 12 amino acids. Per germline, CDR1 KGHSH and CDR2 LQKENI. V was cut by 3 bases and J by 3 bases, with 5 bases left in between. CDR3 residues: CASSPTDTEAFF. The CDR3 region has the DNA TGTGCCAGCTCACCGACAGACACTGAAGCTTTCTTT.

The chain links TRBV19 to TRBJ1-4; maybe TRBD1 (6 bases). The CDR3 length is 14 residues. CDR1 is LNHDA, CDR2 SQIVND, per germline (reference sequence). V was trimmed by 3 bases and J by 5 bases, leaving 10 bases between them. In DNA form, the CDR3 reads TGTGCCAGTAGTATTAGGCAGGGGAATGAAAAACTGTTTTTT. This encodes CASSIRQGNEKLFF.

The chain uses TRBV7-9 and TRBJ1-1; D may be TRBD1 (6 bases). V was clipped by 5 bases and J by 4 bases, with 20 bases between them. This CDR3 contains 16 residues. Germline CDR1 and CDR2: SEHNR and FQNEAQ (reference sequence). The CDR3 spells CASSPIVTGGRTEAFF. CDR3 bases: TGTGCCAGCAGCCCAATAGTGACAGGAGGGCGCACTGAAGCTTTCTTT.